This TCR beta chain was observed in a study of regulatory T cells in long-lasting Graves disease. As to time point: persistent/refractory GD, antithyroid drugs over 5 years with positive TRAb. After RNA was extracted from PBMCs, the TCR library was made from it. Construction of the TCR beta libraries employed iRepertoire HTBI primers in conjunction with Arm-PCR of CDR3 regions. In TCRdb, the multiplex PCR reads were re-called with MiXCR into one record per CDR3 protein. The sample has fewer than 450,000 distinct CDR3 sequences; around a quarter are singletons. The V gene lost 5 bases and the J gene lost 1 base, with 17 bases spanning the gap. Germline assignment: CDR1 SGHDN and CDR2 FVKESK. The CDR3 is 16 amino acids.

The TCR originated in a female donor with Graves disease. The rearrangement joins TRBV14 to TRBJ1-2, with D possibly matching TRBD1 (5 bases). The sample consisted of peripheral blood mononuclear cells (PBMCs), taken when the disease was refractory, from a patient treated with antithyroid drugs. CDR3 in DNA: TGTGCCAGCAGCGGCAGGGCCCGGTCTCTTAACTATGGCTACACCTTC. It yields the protein CASSGRARSLNYGYTF.